The sequence of this TCR beta chain was determined in a study of PD-1 blockade in classical Hodgkin lymphoma. Relapses following autologous stem cell transplantation were seen in all patients, with brentuximab vedotin exposure varying. Sequencing was performed with immunoSEQ multiplex PCR; in TCRdb, only in-frame clones are kept and a portion is missing. The table lists more than 12,000 clones, around 80% of them singletons. This specimen consisted of peripheral blood mononuclear cells (PBMCs), obtained before the second cycle of nivolumab. This clonotype originated in a human donor with classical Hodgkin lymphoma.

The CDR3 loop is CAISESTGGEETQYF. CDR3 nucleotide sequence: TGTGCCATCAGTGAGTCAACCGGGGGAGAAGAGACCCAGTACTTC. The chain carries TRBV10-3 and TRBJ2-5, with a tentative D call TRBD2 (6 bases). V was trimmed by 0 bases and J by 3 bases, leaving 11 bases between them. Germline loops: CDR1 ENHRY, CDR2 SYGVKD. The CDR3 has 15 residues.